This T cell receptor (beta chain) appears in the sequencing data of a study of identical twins. The study, taken as a whole, reports: Alpha sequences that were out-of-frame and twin-shared showed an excess of low generation probability.

The authors used template switching to add a universal primer site and gave cDNA unique molecular identifiers. TCRdb analysed the 5' RACE reads with MiXCR anew, one entry per CDR3 protein. Of approximately 620,000 distinct CDR3 sequences listed, over 8.5% are singletons. The CDR3 covers 14 residues. V was clipped by 2 bases and J by 7 bases; unmatched bases: 2. Germline V gene lookup returns CDR1 SGHRS and CDR2 YFSETQ. The table lists this clonotype with many counts. Its antigen is currently unknown. Healthy Caucasians, and only they, were the donors. The sample was also reused in another study, on yellow fever vaccine responses in identical twins.

This rearrangement joins TRBV5-1 to TRBJ2-1; 11 bases map to TRBD2. This clonotype was sampled from a woman between 18 and 30 years old in good health. What was sequenced was PBMCs. The CDR3 loop is CASSLTSGGNEQFF. The DNA for the CDR3 is TGCGCCAGCAGCTTAACTAGCGGGGGTAATGAGCAGTTCTTC.